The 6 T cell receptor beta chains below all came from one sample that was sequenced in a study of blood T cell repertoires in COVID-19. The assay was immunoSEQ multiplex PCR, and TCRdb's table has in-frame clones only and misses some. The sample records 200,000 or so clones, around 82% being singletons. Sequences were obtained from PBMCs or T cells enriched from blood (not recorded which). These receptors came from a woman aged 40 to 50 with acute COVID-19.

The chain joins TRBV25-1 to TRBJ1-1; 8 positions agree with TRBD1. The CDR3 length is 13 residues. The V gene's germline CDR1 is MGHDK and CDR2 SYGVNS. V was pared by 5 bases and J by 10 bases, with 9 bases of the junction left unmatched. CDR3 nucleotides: TGTGCCAGCAGTTCCACGTCACAGGGGGGAGCTTTCTTT. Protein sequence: CASSSTSQGGAFF.

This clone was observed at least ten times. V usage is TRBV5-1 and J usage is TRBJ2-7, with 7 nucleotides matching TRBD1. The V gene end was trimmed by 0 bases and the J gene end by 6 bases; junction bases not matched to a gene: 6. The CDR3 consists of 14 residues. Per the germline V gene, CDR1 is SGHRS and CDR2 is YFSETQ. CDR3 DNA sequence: TGCGCCAGCAGCTTGGGGGACAGAAACGGCGAGCAGTACTTC. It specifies CASSLGDRNGEQYF.

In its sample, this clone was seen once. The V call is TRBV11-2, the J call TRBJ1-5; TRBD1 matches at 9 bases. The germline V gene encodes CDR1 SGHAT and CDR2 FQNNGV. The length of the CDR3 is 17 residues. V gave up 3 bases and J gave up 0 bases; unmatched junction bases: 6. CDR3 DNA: TGTGCCAGCAGCTTGGGGACAGGGACTTATAGCAATCAGCCCCAGCATTTT. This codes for CASSLGTGTYSNQPQHF.

The CDR3 spells CASSHNRRSSYEQYF. The CDR3 region has the DNA TGCGCCAGCAGCCATAACAGGCGAAGCTCCTACGAGCAGTACTTC. J is TRBJ2-7 and V is TRBV4-3, with D possibly being TRBD1 (5 bases). Germline CDR1 is LGHNA and CDR2 is YSLEER. The CDR3 runs 15 residues. Trimming pared 3 bases from V and 0 bases from J, leaving 12 bases between.

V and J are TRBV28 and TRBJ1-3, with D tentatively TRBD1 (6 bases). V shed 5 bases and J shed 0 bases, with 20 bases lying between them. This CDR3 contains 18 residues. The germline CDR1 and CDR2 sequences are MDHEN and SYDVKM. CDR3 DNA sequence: TGTGCCAGCAGTCCCTTGGATGGGGGCGGCCTCTCTGGAAACACCATATATTTT. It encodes CASSPLDGGGLSGNTIYF. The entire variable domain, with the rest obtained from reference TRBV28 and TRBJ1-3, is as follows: DVKVTQSSRYLVKRTGEKVFLECVQDMDHENMFWYRQDPGLGLRLIYFSYDVKMKEKGDIPEGYSVSREKKERFSLILESASTNQTSMYLCASSPLDGGGLSGNTIYFGEGSWLTVV.

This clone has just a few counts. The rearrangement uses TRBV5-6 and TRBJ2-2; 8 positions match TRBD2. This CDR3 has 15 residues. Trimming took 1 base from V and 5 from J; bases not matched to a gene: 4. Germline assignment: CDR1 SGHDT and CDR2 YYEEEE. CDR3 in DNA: TGTGCCAGCAGCTTGAGGACTAGCAGGACCGGGGAGCTGTTTTTT. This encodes CASSLRTSRTGELFF.